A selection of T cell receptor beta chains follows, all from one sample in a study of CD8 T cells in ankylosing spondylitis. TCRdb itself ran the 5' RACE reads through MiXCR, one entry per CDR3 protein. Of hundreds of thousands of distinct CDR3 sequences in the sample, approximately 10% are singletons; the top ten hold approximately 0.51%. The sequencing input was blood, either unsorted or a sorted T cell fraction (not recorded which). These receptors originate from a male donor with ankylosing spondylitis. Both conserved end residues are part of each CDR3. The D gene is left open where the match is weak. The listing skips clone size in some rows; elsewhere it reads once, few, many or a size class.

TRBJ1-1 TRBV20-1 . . CSPSQLAEAFF TGCAGTCCCAGTCAACTGGCTGAAGCTTTCTTT
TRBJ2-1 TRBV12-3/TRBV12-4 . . CASSFSRDHNEQFF TGTGCCAGCAGTTTTAGCAGGGATCACAATGAGCAGTTCTTC
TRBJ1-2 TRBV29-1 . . CSVYRYGYTF TGCAGCGTTTACAGATATGGCTACACCTTC
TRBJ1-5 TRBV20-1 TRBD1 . CSAGTGNSNQPQHF TGCAGTGCGGGGACAGGGAATAGCAATCAGCCCCAGCATTTT
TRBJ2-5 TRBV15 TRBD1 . CATGQVQWETQYF TGTGCCACCGGACAGGTCCAGTGGGAGACCCAGTACTTC
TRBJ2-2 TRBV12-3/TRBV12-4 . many CASSLKDPMTIGELFF TGTGCCAGCAGTTTAAAAGACCCGATGACAATCGGGGAGCTGTTTTTT
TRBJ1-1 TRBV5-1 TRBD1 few CASSLEQGATEAFF TGCGCCAGCAGCTTGGAACAGGGGGCCACTGAAGCTTTCTTT
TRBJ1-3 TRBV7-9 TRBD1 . CASSLPGQLIYF TGTGCCAGCAGCCTCCCGGGACAGCTCATATATTTT
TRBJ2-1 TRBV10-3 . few CAISEGGEQFF TGTGCCATCAGTGAAGGAGGTGAGCAGTTCTTC
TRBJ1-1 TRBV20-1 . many CSAPDAPMNTEAFF TGCAGTGCTCCCGACGCGCCAATGAACACTGAAGCTTTCTTT
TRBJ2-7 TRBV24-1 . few CATSKAGQYEQYF TGTGCCACCAGTAAAGCGGGACAGTACGAGCAGTACTTC
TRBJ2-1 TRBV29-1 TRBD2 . CSVSGDYNEQFF TGCAGCGTTAGCGGGGACTACAATGAGCAGTTCTTC
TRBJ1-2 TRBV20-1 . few CSARISRAPNYGYTF TGCAGTGCTAGAATCAGCAGGGCACCTAACTATGGCTACACCTTC
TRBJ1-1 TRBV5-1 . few CASSLVGSRTEAFF TGCGCCAGCAGCTTGGTAGGCAGTCGAACTGAAGCTTTCTTT
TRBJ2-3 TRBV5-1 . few CASSLFSGNTADTQYF TGCGCCAGCAGCTTGTTTTCAGGGAATACGGCAGATACGCAGTATTTT
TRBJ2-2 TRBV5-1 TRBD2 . CASSLVLAGDTGELFF TGCGCCAGCAGCTTGGTACTAGCGGGGGACACCGGGGAGCTGTTTTTT
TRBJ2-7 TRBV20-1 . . CSARDRQGSGSYEQYF TGCAGTGCTAGAGATCGGCAGGGATCAGGATCCTACGAGCAGTACTTC
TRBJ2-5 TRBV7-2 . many CASSLYRETQYF TGTGCCAGCAGCCTTTATAGAGAGACCCAGTACTTC
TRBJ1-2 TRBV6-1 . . CASSPPGTAYGYTF TGTGCCAGCAGTCCCCCCGGGACCGCCTATGGCTACACCTTC
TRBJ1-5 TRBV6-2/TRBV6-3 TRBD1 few CASSYGIRGHQPQHF TGTGCCAGCAGTTACGGCATCAGGGGGCATCAGCCCCAGCATTTT
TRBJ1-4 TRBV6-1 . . CASKRVTNEKLFF TGTGCCAGCAAGAGGGTAACTAATGAAAAACTGTTTTTT
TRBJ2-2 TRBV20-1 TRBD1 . CSARDPRGHTGELFF TGCAGTGCTAGAGATCCCAGGGGGCACACCGGGGAGCTGTTTTTT
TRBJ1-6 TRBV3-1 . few CASSASSGNSPLHF TGTGCCAGCAGTGCGTCCAGTGGGAATTCACCCCTCCACTTT
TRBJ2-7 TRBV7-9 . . CASSLFGRGSYEQYF TGTGCCAGCAGCTTATTCGGCAGGGGCTCCTACGAGCAGTACTTC
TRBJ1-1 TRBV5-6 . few CASSSSGREAFF TGTGCCAGCAGCTCCTCAGGTCGTGAAGCTTTCTTT
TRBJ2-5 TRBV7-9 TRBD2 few CASSSLAGTHQETQYF TGTGCCAGCAGCTCCTTAGCGGGGACGCACCAAGAGACCCAGTACTTC